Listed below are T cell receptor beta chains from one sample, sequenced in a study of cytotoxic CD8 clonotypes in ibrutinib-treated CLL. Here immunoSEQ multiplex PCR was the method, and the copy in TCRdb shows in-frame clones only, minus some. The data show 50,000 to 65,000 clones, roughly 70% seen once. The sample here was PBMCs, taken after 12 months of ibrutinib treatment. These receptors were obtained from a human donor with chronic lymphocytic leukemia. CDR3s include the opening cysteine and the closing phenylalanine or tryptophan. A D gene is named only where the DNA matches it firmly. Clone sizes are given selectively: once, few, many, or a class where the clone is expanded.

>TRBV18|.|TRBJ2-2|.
CASSPSQTGELFF
TGTGCCAGCTCACCATCTCAAACCGGGGAGCTGTTTTTT
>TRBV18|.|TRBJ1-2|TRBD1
CASSPPGQGTNGYTF
TGTGCCAGCTCACCACCGGGACAGGGTACTAATGGCTACACCTTC
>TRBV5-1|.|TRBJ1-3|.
CASSLGILDSSGNTIYF
TGCGCCAGCAGCTTGGGGATCCTAGATTCCTCTGGAAACACCATATATTTT
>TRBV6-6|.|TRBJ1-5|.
CASREDSALERRAHF
TGTGCCAGCAGGGAGGACAGCGCTCTTGAGCGGCGCGCGCATTTT
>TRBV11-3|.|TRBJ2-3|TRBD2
CASSLGLAGADTQYF
TGTGCCAGCAGCTTAGGACTAGCGGGAGCAGATACGCAGTATTTT
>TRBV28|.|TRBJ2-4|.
CASSGERDIQYF
TGTGCCAGCAGTGGAGAGAGGGACATTCAGTACTTC
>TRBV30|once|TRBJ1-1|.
CAWTNGGVNTEAFF
TGTGCCTGGACCAACGGGGGGGTGAACACTGAAGCTTTCTTT
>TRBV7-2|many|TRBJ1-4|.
CASSPGQQRKLFF
TGTGCCAGCAGCCCAGGACAGCAGCGAAAACTGTTTTTT
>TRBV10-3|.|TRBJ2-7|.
CATGTASYEQYF
TGTGCCACCGGGACCGCCTCCTACGAGCAGTACTTC
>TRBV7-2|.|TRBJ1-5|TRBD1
CASSLTGYGQPQHF
TGTGCCAGCAGCTTGACAGGGTATGGACAGCCCCAGCATTTT
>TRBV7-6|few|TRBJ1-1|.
CASSLVGGNTEAFF
TGTGCCAGCAGCTTAGTTGGGGGCAACACTGAAGCTTTCTTT
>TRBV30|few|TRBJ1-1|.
CAWSVPGNTEAFF
TGTGCCTGGAGTGTACCCGGGAACACTGAAGCTTTCTTT
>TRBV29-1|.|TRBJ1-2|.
CSVGEDYTF
TGCAGCGTTGGCGAAGATTACACCTTC
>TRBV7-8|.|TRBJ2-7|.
CASSSTGTPSYEQYF
TGTGCCAGCAGCTCGACCGGGACACCCTCCTACGAGCAGTACTTC
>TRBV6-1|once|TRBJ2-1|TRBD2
CASSEALAGWNEQFF
TGTGCCAGCAGTGAAGCGCTAGCGGGGTGGAATGAGCAGTTCTTC
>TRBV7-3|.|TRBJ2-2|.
CASSRDRSNTGELFF
TGTGCCAGCAGCCGCGACAGATCGAACACCGGGGAGCTGTTTTTT
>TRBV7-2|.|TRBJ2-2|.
CASSLVGGFTGELFF
TGTGCCAGCAGCTTAGTAGGCGGATTCACCGGGGAGCTGTTTTTT